These 9 T cell receptor beta chains were all obtained from the same sample, sequenced in a study of T cell clonotyping in hematopoietic cell transplantation. Time point denoted: recipient sample about 28 days before transplant, after cytoreduction. The assay was immunoSEQ multiplex PCR, and TCRdb's table has in-frame clones only and misses some. The table has fewer than 50,000 clones, over 75% seen once. The sample here was peripheral blood mononuclear cells, taken before stem cell transplant. The receptors were gathered from a man aged 55 to 69 with biphenotypic leukemia. Some clones in this sample may be carry-over from other donors' samples.

V gene TRBV6-4 combines with J gene TRBJ2-7; 8 bases are shared with TRBD2. Germline V gene sequence: CDR1 MRHNA, CDR2 SNTAGT. The ends lost 3 bases at V and 0 bases at J; junction bases unmatched: 1. The CDR3 has 14 residues. The DNA of the CDR3 is TGTGCCAGCAGTGAGACTAGCGACTCCTACGAGCAGTACTTC. Its translation: CASSETSDSYEQYF.

This clone has more than one count but fewer than ten. The rearrangement uses TRBV28 and TRBJ1-5; possibly TRBD1 for D (6 bases). The CDR3 runs to 14 residues. V was trimmed by 5 bases and J by 0 bases, leaving 8 bases between them. Germline-derived CDR1 and CDR2 are MDHEN and SYDVKM. The CDR3 here is CASSQGHSNQPQHF. The CDR3 DNA sequence: TGTGCCAGCAGTCAGGGACATAGCAATCAGCCCCAGCATTTT. Using reference TRBV28 and TRBJ1-5 for the parts outside the CDR3, the full variable domain is DVKVTQSSRYLVKRTGEKVFLECVQDMDHENMFWYRQDPGLGLRLIYFSYDVKMKEKGDIPEGYSVSREKKERFSLILESASTNQTSMYLCASSQGHSNQPQHFGDGTRLSIL.

The rearrangement links TRBV2 to TRBJ1-2, with unresolved D. The CDR3 runs to 14 residues. V lost 3 bases, J lost 4 bases, and 12 bases lay in between. In germline, CDR1 is SNHLY, CDR2 FYNNEI. The CDR3 is CASSDAGPPYGYTF. CDR3 nucleotides: TGTGCCAGCAGTGATGCGGGCCCCCCCTATGGCTACACCTTC. Based on the CDR3 plus reference TRBV2 and TRBJ1-2, the full variable domain is EPEVTQTPSHQVTQMGQEVILRCVPISNHLYFYWYRQILGQKVEFLVSFYNNEISEKSEIFDDQFSVERPDGSNFTLKIRSTKLEDSAMYFCASSDAGPPYGYTFGSGTRLTVV.

A few counts support this clone. The rearrangement uses TRBV28 and TRBJ1-1, with a weak D call TRBD1 (5 bases). Germline lookup yields CDR1 MDHEN and CDR2 SYDVKM. CDR3 length equals 12 residues. V shed 7 bases and J shed 1 base, with 7 bases lying between them. As DNA, the CDR3 is TGTGCCAGCACCGACAGGAACACTGAAGCTTTCTTT. Translated: CASTDRNTEAFF.

This clone was counted a few times. V usage is TRBV19 and J usage is TRBJ1-2, with 8 bases aligning to TRBD1. There are 14 residues in the CDR3. V lost 6 bases, J lost 3 bases, and 6 bases stayed unmatched. CDR1 is LNHDA, CDR2 SQIVND, per germline (reference sequence). Here the CDR3 reads CASSTSTGDYGYTF. The CDR3 bases are TGTGCCAGTAGCACCTCGACAGGGGACTATGGCTACACCTTC. The variable domain in full, with the rest retrieved from reference TRBV19 and TRBJ1-2, is DGGITQSPKYLFRKEGQNVTLSCEQNLNHDAMYWYRQDPGQGLRLIYYSQIVNDFQKGDIAEGYSVSREKKESFPLTVTSAQKNPTAFYLCASSTSTGDYGYTFGSGTRLTVV.

V gene TRBV6-1 combines with J gene TRBJ1-2; D is perhaps TRBD1 (5 bases). The CDR3 runs 13 residues. Germline V lookup: CDR1 MNHNS, CDR2 SASEGT. Trimming took 4 bases from V and 8 from J, leaving 14 bases between them. This chain's CDR3 is CASSAKRWDGYTF. CDR3 sequence (DNA): TGTGCCAGCAGTGCCAAACGATGGGACGGCTACACCTTC.

This sequence joins TRBV6-6 and TRBJ1-2; D is undetermined. The CDR3 has 12 residues. The germline gives CDR1 MNHNY, CDR2 SVGAGI (reference sequence). V was shortened by 5 bases and J by 0 bases, with 4 bases between the two germline ends. As DNA, the CDR3 is TGTGCCAGCAGTCCCTCTAACTATGGCTACACCTTC. This sequence encodes CASSPSNYGYTF.

The V and J genes are TRBV27 and TRBJ1-5, with D possibly TRBD1 on 5 matching bases. The CDR3 is 13 amino acids. V shed 6 bases and J shed 13 bases, with 19 bases lying between them. Germline CDR1 reads MNHEY; CDR2 reads SMNVEV (reference sequence). The CDR3 bases are TGTGCCAGCAGCCCGTTTGGGGGATATCGTCAGCATTTT. This sequence encodes CASSPFGGYRQHF.

In its sample, this clone was seen a few times. The chain recombines TRBV6-1 with TRBJ1-5; D is unclear. The CDR3 is made up of 12 amino acids. Germline V lookup: CDR1 MNHNS, CDR2 SASEGT. The CDR3 here is CATRVADQPQHF. DNA of the CDR3: TGTGCTACAAGGGTGGCGGATCAGCCCCAGCATTTT.